This entry lists 20 T cell receptor beta chains sequenced from one sample in a study of monozygotic twins with cystic fibrosis. The assay was immunoSEQ multiplex PCR, and TCRdb's table has in-frame clones only and misses some. The table shows 13,000 to 15,000 clones, with approximately 98% occurring only once. Input material: blood. The receptors come from a girl aged 2 to 9 with cystic fibrosis.

The J gene is TRBJ2-7, the V gene TRBV29-1, with unresolved D. Germline-derived CDR1 and CDR2 are SQVTM and ANQGSEA. The CDR3 has 13 amino acids. Trimming took 2 bases from V and 0 from J, leaving 8 bases between them. The chain's CDR3 is CSVENASSYEQYF. Here the CDR3 DNA reads TGCAGCGTTGAAAACGCGAGCTCCTACGAGCAGTACTTC.

The V gene is TRBV6-5, the J gene TRBJ2-5; 9 bases are a match to TRBD1. The CDR3 extends over 13 amino acids. In germline, CDR1 is MNHEY, CDR2 SVGAGI. Losses at the gene ends were 8 bases for V and 3 bases for J; bases not matched to a gene: 4. CDR3 residues: CASLGQGEETQYF. The CDR3 DNA sequence: TGTGCCAGCCTGGGACAGGGAGAAGAGACCCAGTACTTC.

CDR3: CASSLNAGAYEQYF. DNA for the CDR3: TGTGCCAGCAGCTTAAACGCAGGGGCCTACGAGCAGTACTTC. The rearrangement joins TRBV7-2 to TRBJ2-7, with D maybe TRBD1 (6 bases). V lost 2 bases and J lost 2, with 10 bases in between. The CDR3 is 14 amino acids. CDR1 is SGHTA, CDR2 FQGNSA, per germline.

This chain links TRBV19 with TRBJ1-1; 7 bases align to TRBD1. V lost 5 bases to trimming and J lost 4 bases; unmatched junction nucleotides: 13. This CDR3 is 16 amino acids long. Germline V CDR1 and CDR2: LNHDA, SQIVND (reference sequence). The CDR3, as DNA: TGTGCCAGTAGTCACCCTAAGGGGGCGAAGGGCACTGAAGCTTTCTTT. As protein: CASSHPKGAKGTEAFF.

The J gene is TRBJ1-2, the V gene TRBV7-2; 7 bases fit TRBD1. The V gene end was trimmed by 1 base and the J gene end by 2 bases; junction bases not matched to a gene: 4. The CDR3 is made up of 15 amino acids. CDR1 and CDR2 from the germline V gene are SGHTA and FQGNSA. The CDR3 region has the DNA TGTGCCAGCAGCTTAGGAGCAGGGGGGAACTATGGCTACACCTTC. Its translation: CASSLGAGGNYGYTF.

The chain couples TRBV11-2 to TRBJ2-6, with TRBD2 matching over 12 bases. The junction had 9 bases not matched to a gene; V was cut back by 4 bases and J by 2 bases. CDR1 and CDR2 from the germline V gene are SGHAT and FQNNGV. This CDR3 comprises 19 residues. CDR3 protein: CASSSLGGTSGPGANVLTF. The CDR3 DNA reads TGTGCCAGCAGCTCCTTAGGGGGGACTAGCGGGCCTGGGGCCAACGTCCTGACTTTC.

The chain is built from TRBV30 and TRBJ1-6, with D possibly matching TRBD1 (5 bases). The germline V and J ends were trimmed by 5 bases and 5 bases, with 10 bases remaining between them. Germline assignment: CDR1 GTSNPN and CDR2 SVGIG (reference sequence). CDR3 length equals 13 residues. As DNA, the CDR3 is TGTGCCTGGGGGACGGGAAATAATTCACCCCTCCACTTT. Translated, it gives CAWGTGNNSPLHF. The full variable domain, with the rest looked up from reference TRBV30 and TRBJ1-6, is SQTIHQWPATLVQPVGSPLSLECTVEGTSNPNLYWYRQAAGRGLQLLFYSVGIGQISSEVPQNLSASRPQDRQFILSSKKLLLSDSGFYLCAWGTGNNSPLHFGNGTRLTVT.

The V gene is TRBV6-5, the J gene TRBJ1-1, with TRBD1 matching over 7 bases. CDR1 MNHEY and CDR2 SVGAGI come from the germline V gene. There are 15 residues in the CDR3. V was pared by 4 bases and J by 3 bases, with 8 bases of the junction left unmatched. The CDR3: CASSSNRGGDTEAFF. CDR3 nucleotides: TGTGCCAGCAGTTCCAACAGGGGAGGGGACACTGAAGCTTTCTTT.

V gene TRBV11-2 combines with J gene TRBJ2-7, with a tentative D call TRBD1 (5 bases). V lost 0 bases and J 5 bases, leaving 17 bases between the germline ends. There are 16 residues in the CDR3. Germline CDR1 SGHAT, CDR2 FQNNGV. The CDR3 coding sequence is TGTGCCAGCAGCTTAGATGGCCTCGCAGGGCACCACGAGCAGTACTTC. This gives the protein CASSLDGLAGHHEQYF.

V and J are TRBV9 and TRBJ2-3; D perhaps matches TRBD2 (5 bases). CDR1 is SGDLS, CDR2 YYNGEE, per germline. V was trimmed by 3 bases and J by 0 bases, leaving 11 bases between them. CDR3 length: 15 amino acids. DNA for the CDR3: TGTGCCAGCAGCGCCTGGGAGCGGAGCACAGATACGCAGTATTTT. It yields the protein CASSAWERSTDTQYF.

The chain carries TRBV19 and TRBJ1-4; D is possibly TRBD1 (5 bases). The germline CDR1 and CDR2 sequences are LNHDA and SQIVND (reference sequence). The CDR3 is made up of 14 amino acids. Trimming took off 3 bases at V and 8 bases at J, with 13 bases between the two ends. The CDR3 coding sequence is TGTGCCAGTAGTATTGGCCAGGGAAACGAAAAACTGTTTTTT. Translating it yields CASSIGQGNEKLFF.

This sequence joins TRBV7-9 and TRBJ1-3; D remains ambiguous. The CDR3 totals 16 residues. Germline CDR1 is SEHNR and CDR2 is FQNEAQ (reference sequence). V was trimmed by 4 bases and J by 2 bases, leaving 15 bases between them. CDR3 residues: CASSSARVVPGNTIYF. For the CDR3, the DNA is TGTGCCAGCAGCTCTGCTCGGGTAGTACCTGGAAACACCATATATTTT.

The genes are TRBV27 and TRBJ1-1; 7 bases line up with TRBD1. Germline V CDR1 and CDR2: MNHEY, SMNVEV (reference sequence). Unmatched junction bases numbered 3, after V lost 3 bases and J lost 5 bases. The CDR3 sequence is 13 residues long. The CDR3 DNA sequence: TGTGCCAGCAGTTTCCAGGGGGGGACTGAAGCTTTCTTT. It codes for CASSFQGGTEAFF.

CDR3 sequence: CASSLSRETQYF. In nucleotides, the CDR3 is TGTGCCAGCAGCTTAAGCCGGGAGACCCAGTACTTC. V usage is TRBV7-2 and J usage is TRBJ2-5; D remains ambiguous. This CDR3 contains 12 residues. V lost 2 bases, J lost 5 bases, and 6 bases lay in between. The germline gives CDR1 SGHTA, CDR2 FQGNSA.

The chain joins TRBV11-2 to TRBJ2-2; 9 bases fit TRBD2. The CDR3 extends over 15 amino acids. Germline V lookup: CDR1 SGHAT, CDR2 FQNNGV. The ends lost 6 bases at V and 2 bases at J; junction bases unmatched: 4. The CDR3 region has the DNA TGTGCCAGCAGTTTTAGCGGGAGCAACACCGGGGAGCTGTTTTTT. Protein product: CASSFSGSNTGELFF.

V and J are TRBV29-1 and TRBJ2-3; 8 nucleotides line up with TRBD1. The CDR3 covers 14 residues. Looked up from germline, CDR1 is SQVTM and CDR2 is ANQGSEA. V dropped 2 bases and J dropped 7; count of bases not matched to a gene: 8. CDR3 protein: CSVEWQGARYTQYF. CDR3 DNA: TGCAGCGTTGAATGGCAGGGGGCGCGGTATACGCAGTATTTT.

This clone showed up just once. V and J are TRBV5-1 and TRBJ2-3; TRBD2 matches 10 bases. Germline CDR1 is SGHRS and CDR2 is YFSETQ. J was trimmed by 2 bases and V by 3 bases; bases with no gene match: 6. CDR3 size: 16 residues. The CDR3 DNA reads TGCGCCAGCAGCTGGAGAGCGGGAGGGAACACAGATACGCAGTATTTT. This sequence encodes CASSWRAGGNTDTQYF.

V usage is TRBV7-2 and J usage is TRBJ1-1, with 8 bases matching TRBD1. The ends lost 2 bases at V and 3 bases at J; junction bases unmatched: 8. Germline V gene data show CDR1 as SGHTA and CDR2 as FQGNSA. The CDR3 runs to 16 residues. DNA of the CDR3: TGTGCCAGCAGCTTACGGGCCGGGACAGGAGACACTGAAGCTTTCTTT. Its protein is CASSLRAGTGDTEAFF.

The V and J genes are TRBV6-1 and TRBJ2-1; TRBD1 aligns across 9 bases. The junction had 15 bases not matched to a gene; V was cut back by 10 bases and J by 8 bases. Germline CDR1 reads MNHNS; CDR2 reads SASEGT. CDR3 size: 15 residues. CDR3 DNA sequence: TGTGCCACCCACCGAGGGGGGACAGGGTACGATGAGCAGTTCTTC. This codes for CATHRGGTGYDEQFF.

V gene TRBV7-9 combines with J gene TRBJ1-1; 7 bases align to TRBD1. Germline V gene lookup returns CDR1 SEHNR and CDR2 FQNEAQ (reference sequence). The trim removed 4 bases at V and 8 bases at J, leaving 1 base unmatched. This CDR3 is built from 11 residues. The CDR3 spells CASSWGQEAFF. The CDR3 DNA reads TGTGCCAGCAGCTGGGGACAGGAAGCTTTCTTT.